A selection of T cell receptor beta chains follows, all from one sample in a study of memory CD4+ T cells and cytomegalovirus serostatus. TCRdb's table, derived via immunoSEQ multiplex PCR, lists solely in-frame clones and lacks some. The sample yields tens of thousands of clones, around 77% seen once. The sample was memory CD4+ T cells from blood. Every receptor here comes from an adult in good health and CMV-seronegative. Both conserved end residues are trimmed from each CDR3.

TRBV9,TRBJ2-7,ASSVDVRGGFNEQY
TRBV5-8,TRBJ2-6,ASSRRTGGTGANVLT
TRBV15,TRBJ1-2,ATSRDGRAGNYGYT
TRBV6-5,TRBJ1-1,ASSYHRRNTEAF
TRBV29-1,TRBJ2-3,SVGGVHRDTQY
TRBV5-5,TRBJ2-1,ASSFRRGLDNEQF
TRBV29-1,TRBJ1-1,SVRDSEAF
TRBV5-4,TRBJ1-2,ASSPSAGRGNYGYT
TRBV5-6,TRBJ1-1,ASSSSARTWGTEAF
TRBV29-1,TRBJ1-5,SVVGGGGGSNQPQH
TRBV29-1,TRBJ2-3,SVRPSGSQADTQY
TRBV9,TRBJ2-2,ASSALASGGIGELF
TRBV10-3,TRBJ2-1,AIRQGAEDYNEQF